This TCR beta chain was captured by sequencing in a study of T-cell memory formation after mild COVID-19. Study outcomes and limitations: The study detected some responding clones in pre-infection memory, suggesting cross-reactive memory joined. CD4/CD8 balance characterized clones contracting day 15 to 85, and CD4+ skew characterized later expanders. Among contracting clones, CD4+ were mainly CM/EM and CD8+ enriched in EMRA.

The CDR3 runs 13 residues. Germline assignment: CDR1 MNHEY and CDR2 SVGEGT. Trimming shortened V by 1 base and J by 6 bases, and 7 bases separated the two germline ends. Of note for this clonotype: Its antigen is unidentified.

Sample barcodes and UMIs were carried by the TCR alpha and TCR beta cDNA libraries that 5'RACE generated with constant-segment primers. TCRdb itself ran the 5' RACE reads through MiXCR, one entry per CDR3 protein. Here the sample spans under 150,000 distinct CDR3 sequences, about a fifth being singletons. The source material was PBMCs or a T cell subset sorted from them (not recorded which). V and J are TRBV6-2 or TRBV6-3 and TRBJ2-1, with D possibly being TRBD1 (5 bases). This TCR came from a young man who had mild COVID-19 (a few samples of this study predate the infection). Cell type and time point are not known. CDR3 residues: CASSYWGSNEQFF. Here the CDR3 DNA reads TGTGCCAGCAGTTACTGGGGCAGCAATGAGCAGTTCTTC.